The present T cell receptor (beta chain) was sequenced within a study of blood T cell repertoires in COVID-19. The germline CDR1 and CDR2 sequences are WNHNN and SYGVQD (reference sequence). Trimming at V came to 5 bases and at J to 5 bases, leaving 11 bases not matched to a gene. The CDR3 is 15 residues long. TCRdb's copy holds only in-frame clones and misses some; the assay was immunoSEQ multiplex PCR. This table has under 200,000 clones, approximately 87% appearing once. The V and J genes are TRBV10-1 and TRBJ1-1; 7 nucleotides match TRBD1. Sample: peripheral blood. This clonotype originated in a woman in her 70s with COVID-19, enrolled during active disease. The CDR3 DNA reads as TGCGCCAGCAGTTACGATGGACAGGCAGGGACTGAAGCTTTCTTT. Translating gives CASSYDGQAGTEAFF.